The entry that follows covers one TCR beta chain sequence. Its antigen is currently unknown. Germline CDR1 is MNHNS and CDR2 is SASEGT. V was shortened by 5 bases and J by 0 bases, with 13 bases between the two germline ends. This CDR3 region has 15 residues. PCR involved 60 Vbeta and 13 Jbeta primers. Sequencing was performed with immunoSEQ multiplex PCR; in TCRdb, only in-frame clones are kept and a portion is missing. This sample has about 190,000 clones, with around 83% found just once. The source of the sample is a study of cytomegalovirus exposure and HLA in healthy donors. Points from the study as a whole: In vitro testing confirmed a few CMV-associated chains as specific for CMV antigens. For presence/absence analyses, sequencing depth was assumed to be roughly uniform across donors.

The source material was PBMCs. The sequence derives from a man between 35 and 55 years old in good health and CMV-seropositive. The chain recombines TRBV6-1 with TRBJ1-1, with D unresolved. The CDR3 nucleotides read TGTGCCAGCAGTATCGGACTGAGAATGAACACTGAAGCTTTCTTT. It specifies CASSIGLRMNTEAFF.